Listed below are T cell receptor beta chains from one sample, sequenced in a study of blood T cells in healthy people across ages. MiXCR, run by TCRdb on the 5' RACE reads, gives a single entry per CDR3 protein. This repertoire shows about 780,000 distinct CDR3 sequences, roughly 46% found once; its top ten account for 15% to 20%. Sequencing was carried out using blood. Source of these receptors: a man older than 75 in good health. CDR3s include the opening cysteine and the closing phenylalanine or tryptophan. The D gene is left open where the match is weak. Only part of the rows carry a size: once, few, many, or a class if the clone is expanded.

J gene,CDR3 length,clone size,V gene,D gene,CDR3 protein,CDR3 DNA
TRBJ1-2,13,.,TRBV27,TRBD1,CASGTGGYYGYTF,TGTGCCAGCGGGACAGGGGGCTACTATGGCTACACCTTC
TRBJ2-7,13,.,TRBV28,TRBD2,CASNGLAAYEQYF,TGTGCCAGCAATGGACTAGCGGCCTACGAGCAGTACTTC
TRBJ2-7,12,.,TRBV3-1,.,CASSQLYYEQYF,TGTGCCAGCAGCCAACTGTACTACGAGCAGTACTTC
TRBJ2-5,13,.,TRBV7-2,.,CASILSVKETQYF,TGTGCCAGCATACTTAGCGTCAAAGAGACCCAGTACTTC
TRBJ1-4,15,few,TRBV7-2,.,CASSRRDLGVEKLFF,TGTGCCAGCAGCCGACGGGACCTCGGAGTGGAAAAACTGTTTTTT
TRBJ2-6,17,.,TRBV7-9,.,CASSPGGVRSGANVLTF,TGTGCCAGCAGCCCCGGGGGTGTTCGCTCTGGGGCCAACGTCCTGACTTTC
TRBJ2-1,16,.,TRBV20-1,TRBD2,CSARDASGSDYNEQFF,TGCAGTGCTAGAGATGCTAGCGGGAGCGACTACAATGAGCAGTTCTTC
TRBJ2-1,15,few,TRBV12-3/TRBV12-4,TRBD2,CASSLFSGRGNEQFF,TGTGCCAGCAGTTTATTTAGCGGGAGGGGAAATGAGCAGTTCTTC
TRBJ2-1,15,.,TRBV10-3,TRBD2,CAIRGGTSGYNEQFF,TGTGCCATCAGGGGGGGGACTAGCGGATACAATGAGCAGTTCTTC
TRBJ1-2,14,.,TRBV28,.,CASRWARGNYGYTF,TGTGCCAGCAGATGGGCCAGGGGTAACTATGGCTACACCTTC
TRBJ1-3,13,.,TRBV27,.,CASSPYSGNTIYF,TGTGCCAGCAGCCCCTACTCTGGAAACACCATATATTTT
TRBJ2-1,11,.,TRBV28,.,CASSSLKEQFF,TGTGCCAGCAGTTCCCTAAAAGAGCAGTTCTTC
TRBJ2-1,14,.,TRBV20-1,TRBD2,CSASKRGGYNEQFF,TGCAGTGCTAGCAAGCGGGGGGGTTACAATGAGCAGTTCTTC
TRBJ1-1,15,.,TRBV5-1,TRBD1,CASMQGQIMNTEAFF,TGCGCCAGCATGCAGGGACAGATCATGAACACTGAAGCTTTCTTT
TRBJ1-6,15,.,TRBV7-3,TRBD1,CTSSLEGGAYSPLHF,TGTACCAGCAGCTTAGAAGGGGGCGCGTATTCACCCCTCCACTTT
TRBJ2-2,16,once,TRBV6-6,.,CASRWTLPLNTGELFF,TGTGCCAGCAGATGGACCCTCCCCCTGAACACCGGGGAGCTGTTTTTT
TRBJ2-1,16,many,TRBV3-1,TRBD2,CASSQPGLRIYNEQFF,TGTGCCAGCAGCCAACCGGGACTACGGATCTACAATGAGCAGTTCTTC
TRBJ2-5,12,many,TRBV29-1,.,CSAEQGGETQYF,TGCAGCGCTGAGCAGGGCGGGGAGACCCAGTACTTC
TRBJ1-2,15,.,TRBV7-3,TRBD1,CASSPSGQGVYGYTF,TGTGCCAGCAGCCCTAGTGGACAGGGGGTCTATGGCTACACCTTC
TRBJ2-5,16,once,TRBV9,.,CASSVGSGEVQETQYF,TGTGCCAGCAGCGTAGGAAGCGGAGAGGTGCAAGAGACCCAGTACTTC
TRBJ2-7,13,.,TRBV4-2,.,CASSQTSTHEQYF,TGTGCCAGCAGCCAGACTAGTACCCACGAGCAGTACTTC
TRBJ1-6,13,many,TRBV12-3/TRBV12-4,.,CASNNGGSSPLHF,TGTGCCAGCAACAATGGAGGTAGTTCACCCCTCCACTTT
TRBJ2-5,15,.,TRBV20-1,TRBD2,CSAGTSEYPQETQYF,TGCAGTGCGGGGACTAGCGAATATCCCCAAGAGACCCAGTACTTC
TRBJ2-7,16,once,TRBV6-5,.,CASSYSQVLTAYEQYF,TGTGCCAGCAGTTACTCACAGGTCCTTACCGCCTACGAGCAGTACTTC
TRBJ2-1,15,many,TRBV5-1,TRBD1,CASSLEGGKDNEQFF,TGCGCCAGCAGCTTGGAAGGGGGCAAGGACAATGAGCAGTTCTTC
TRBJ2-7,15,.,TRBV12-3/TRBV12-4,TRBD2,CASSRWTSGSNEQYF,TGTGCCAGCAGTAGGTGGACTAGCGGGAGCAACGAGCAGTACTTC
TRBJ2-3,11,.,TRBV7-8,.,CASSLSRGKYF,TGTGCCAGCAGCTTAAGCAGGGGCAAGTATTTT
TRBJ2-7,15,few,TRBV28,.,CASSLVVNMGNEQYF,TGTGCCAGCAGTTTAGTGGTAAACATGGGAAACGAGCAGTACTTC
TRBJ2-3,16,few,TRBV13,.,CASSLRARDPRNTQYF,TGTGCCAGCAGCCTCCGTGCCAGGGACCCCCGTAATACGCAGTATTTT
TRBJ2-3,13,few,TRBV6-5,.,CASSYAGTSTQYF,TGTGCCAGCAGTTACGCTGGTACGAGTACGCAGTATTTT
TRBJ1-6,16,few,TRBV9,.,CASSPFEGIINSPLHF,TGTGCCAGCAGCCCCTTTGAGGGAATTATTAATTCACCCCTCCACTTT
TRBJ2-5,15,.,TRBV7-2,TRBD1,CASRIGGRDMETQYF,TGTGCCAGCAGGATAGGGGGCCGAGATATGGAGACCCAGTACTTC
TRBJ1-1,13,.,TRBV6-1,.,CASSPLVRNEAFF,TGTGCCAGCAGTCCGCTCGTTCGGAATGAAGCTTTCTTT
TRBJ1-5,13,few,TRBV6-6,.,CATGGYSNQPQHF,TGTGCCACGGGGGGCTATAGCAATCAGCCCCAGCATTTT
TRBJ2-1,15,few,TRBV20-1,TRBD2,CSARSPASGYNEQFF,TGCAGTGCTAGATCCCCCGCTAGCGGGTACAATGAGCAGTTCTTC
TRBJ1-1,16,.,TRBV2,TRBD1,CASRPGTGYTNTEAFF,TGTGCCAGCAGACCCGGGACAGGGTATACGAACACTGAAGCTTTCTTT
TRBJ2-3,19,.,TRBV12-3/TRBV12-4,TRBD2,CASSLLGLAGGLSTDTQYF,TGTGCCAGCAGTTTACTGGGACTAGCGGGGGGGTTAAGCACAGATACGCAGTATTTT
TRBJ2-1,15,.,TRBV6-1,TRBD1,CASSAQGKSGDEQFF,TGTGCCAGCAGTGCACAGGGGAAGTCTGGGGATGAGCAGTTCTTC
TRBJ2-5,13,.,TRBV6-5,.,CASRPQGQETQYF,TGTGCCAGCAGGCCCCAGGGGCAAGAGACCCAGTACTTC
TRBJ2-1,14,many,TRBV29-1,.,CSVLDSLSYNEQFF,TGCAGCGTTCTAGACTCCTTATCCTACAATGAGCAGTTCTTC
TRBJ2-7,14,.,TRBV7-2,TRBD1,CASRRGTGPHEQYF,TGTGCCAGCAGACGAGGGACAGGCCCCCACGAGCAGTACTTC
TRBJ2-1,14,.,TRBV27,.,CASSLAARNNEQFF,TGTGCCAGCAGTTTAGCGGCCCGTAACAATGAGCAGTTCTTC
TRBJ2-1,15,many,TRBV7-3,TRBD1,CASSFFGTGVIGQFF,TGTGCCAGCAGCTTTTTTGGGACAGGGGTTATCGGGCAGTTCTTC
TRBJ2-1,17,few,TRBV4-2,TRBD2,CASSQEWTSGRDNEQFF,TGTGCCAGCAGCCAAGAATGGACTAGCGGGAGAGACAATGAGCAGTTCTTC
TRBJ1-4,14,.,TRBV5-1,.,CASSLDGTNEKLFF,TGCGCCAGCAGCTTGGACGGTACTAATGAAAAACTGTTTTTT